The subject of this entry is one T cell receptor beta chain. Its specificity is not known. Patients who had autoimmune disease history or got systemic immunosuppression were left out. The assay was immunoSEQ multiplex PCR, and TCRdb's table has in-frame clones only and misses some. The profile covers about 150,000 clones, with 90% to 95% appearing a single time and around 0.33% taken by the ten largest. This sample stems from a study of OX40 agonist ivuxolimab in advanced cancers. About the research overall: The mean age was approximately 60 years, ranging from roughly 23 to 79, with around four fifths of participants male. Partial responses were observed in three patients, of whom one had hepatocellular carcinoma and two had cutaneous melanoma. Study observations and caveats: On average, CD8+ T cells showed a greater number of expanded clones than CD4+.

J gave up 2 bases and V 0 bases, and 5 bases lay outside the gene matches. The CDR3 is 15 amino acids. Germline CDR1 reads SGDLS; CDR2 reads YYNGEE. This TCR derives from an adult with an advanced solid tumor such as melanoma, head and neck, liver or kidney cancer. This specimen consisted of CD4+ or CD8+ T cells sorted from blood, obtained in a trial of the OX40 agonist ivuxolimab. The genes are TRBV9 and TRBJ2-7; TRBD2 matches 7 bases. The chain's CDR3 is CASSVDLAAPYEQYF. The CDR3 nucleotides are TGTGCCAGCAGCGTAGATCTAGCGGCACCCTACGAGCAGTACTTC.